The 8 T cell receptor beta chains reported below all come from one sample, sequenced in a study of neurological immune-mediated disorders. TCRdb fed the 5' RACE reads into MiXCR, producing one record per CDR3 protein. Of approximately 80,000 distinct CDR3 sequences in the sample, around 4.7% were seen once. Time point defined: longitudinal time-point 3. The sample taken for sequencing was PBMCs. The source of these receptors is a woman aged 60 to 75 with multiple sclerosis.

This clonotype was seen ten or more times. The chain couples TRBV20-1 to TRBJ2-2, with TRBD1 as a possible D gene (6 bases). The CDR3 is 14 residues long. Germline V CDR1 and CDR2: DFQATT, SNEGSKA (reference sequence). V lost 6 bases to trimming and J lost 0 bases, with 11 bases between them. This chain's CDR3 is CSARQVANTGELFF. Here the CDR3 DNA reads TGCAGTGCGAGACAGGTCGCGAACACCGGGGAGCTGTTTTTT.

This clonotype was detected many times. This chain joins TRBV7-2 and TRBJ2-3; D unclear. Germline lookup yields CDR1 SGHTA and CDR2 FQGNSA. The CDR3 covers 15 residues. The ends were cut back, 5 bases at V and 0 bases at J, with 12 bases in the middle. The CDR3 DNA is TGTGCCAGCAGCCCTGGACCGGGCAGCACAGATACGCAGTATTTT. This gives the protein CASSPGPGSTDTQYF.

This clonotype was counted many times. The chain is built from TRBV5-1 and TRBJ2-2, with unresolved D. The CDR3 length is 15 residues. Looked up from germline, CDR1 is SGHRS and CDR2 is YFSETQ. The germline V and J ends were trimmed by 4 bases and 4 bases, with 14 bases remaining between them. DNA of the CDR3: TGCGCCAGCAGCCCCACAAGACAATCCACCGGGGAGCTGTTTTTT. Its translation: CASSPTRQSTGELFF.

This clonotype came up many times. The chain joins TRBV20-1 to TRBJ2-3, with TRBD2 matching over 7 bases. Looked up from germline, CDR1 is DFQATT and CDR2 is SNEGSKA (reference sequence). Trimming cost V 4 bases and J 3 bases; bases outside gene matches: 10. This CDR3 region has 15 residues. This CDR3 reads CSATNRGEATDTQYF. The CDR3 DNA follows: TGCAGTGCTACCAACCGGGGGGAGGCTACAGATACGCAGTATTTT.

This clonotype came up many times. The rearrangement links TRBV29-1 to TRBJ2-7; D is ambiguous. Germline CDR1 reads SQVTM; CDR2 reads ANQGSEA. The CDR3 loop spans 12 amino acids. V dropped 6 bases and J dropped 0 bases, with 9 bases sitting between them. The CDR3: CSVRIGSYEQYF. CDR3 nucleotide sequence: TGCAGCGTGCGGATAGGCTCCTACGAGCAGTACTTC.

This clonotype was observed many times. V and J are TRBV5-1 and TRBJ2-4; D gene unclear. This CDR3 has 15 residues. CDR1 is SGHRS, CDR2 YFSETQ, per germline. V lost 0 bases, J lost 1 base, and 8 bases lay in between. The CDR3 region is CASSLGGAAKNIQYF. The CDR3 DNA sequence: TGCGCCAGCAGCTTGGGAGGTGCGGCCAAAAACATTCAGTACTTC.

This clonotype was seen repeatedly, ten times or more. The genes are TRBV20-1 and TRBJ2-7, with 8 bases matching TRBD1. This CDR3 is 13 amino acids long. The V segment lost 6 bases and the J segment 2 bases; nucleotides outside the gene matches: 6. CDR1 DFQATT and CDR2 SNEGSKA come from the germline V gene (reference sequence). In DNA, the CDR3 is TGCAGTGCCGGGACAGGCTCTACCTACGAGCAGTACTTC. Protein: CSAGTGSTYEQYF.

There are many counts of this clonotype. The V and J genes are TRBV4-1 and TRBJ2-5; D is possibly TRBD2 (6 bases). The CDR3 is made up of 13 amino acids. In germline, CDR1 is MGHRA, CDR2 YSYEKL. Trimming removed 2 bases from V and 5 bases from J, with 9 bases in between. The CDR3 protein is CASSQIRGETQYF. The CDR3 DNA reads TGCGCCAGCAGCCAAATACGGGGGGAGACCCAGTACTTC.